Below are 5 T cell receptor beta chains sequenced from a single sample in a study of somatic mutations in cytotoxic T cells in rheumatoid arthritis. The assay was immunoSEQ multiplex PCR, and TCRdb's table has in-frame clones only and misses some. The repertoire holds over a thousand clones, with around 80% as singletons. Sequenced material: CD8+ T cells sorted from blood. Receptor source: an adult with rheumatoid arthritis.

The chain carries TRBV6-1 and TRBJ1-1, with D uncertain. The CDR3 is 11 amino acids. The germline CDR1 and CDR2 sequences are MNHNS and SASEGT. Trimming removed 1 base from V and 11 bases from J, with 8 bases in between. The CDR3 DNA follows: TGTGCCAGCAGTGAAGGCCTGGGCGCTTTCTTT. Its translation: CASSEGLGAFF.

This sequence joins TRBV14 and TRBJ2-3, with TRBD2 matching 7 bases. V dropped 4 bases and J dropped 3; count of bases not matched to a gene: 4. The CDR3 covers 14 residues. Germline-derived CDR1 and CDR2 are SGHDN and FVKESK. The CDR3: CASSRPSGTDTQYF. CDR3 in DNA: TGTGCCAGCAGCCGGCCTAGCGGAACAGATACGCAGTATTTT.

The chain employs TRBV4-1 and TRBJ1-3; no definite D call. The V end was cut by 5 bases, the J end by 0 bases, with 5 bases between. Germline V CDR1 and CDR2: MGHRA, YSYEKL. The CDR3 contains 13 residues. The CDR3 protein is CASSSNSGNTIYF. In nucleotides, the CDR3 is TGCGCCAGCAGCTCTAACTCTGGAAACACCATATATTTT.

The chain links TRBV6-4 to TRBJ2-3; 10 nucleotides align to TRBD2. The V gene's germline CDR1 is MRHNA and CDR2 SNTAGT. Unmatched junction bases numbered 2, after V lost 4 bases and J lost 1 base. The CDR3 totals 15 residues. The chain's CDR3 is CASSVTSGGTDTQYF. CDR3 coding DNA: TGTGCCAGCAGTGTCACTAGCGGGGGCACAGATACGCAGTATTTT.

This chain links TRBV4-3 with TRBJ2-2; TRBD2 matches 9 bases. CDR3 length: 16 amino acids. V trimming: 4 bases; J trimming: 4 bases; junction bases outside the gene matches: 7. From germline, CDR1 is LGHNA and CDR2 YSLEER. For the CDR3, the DNA is TGCGCCAGCAGCCGAAGCGGGGGGCCCGGCACCGGGGAGCTGTTTTTT. Translation: CASSRSGGPGTGELFF.